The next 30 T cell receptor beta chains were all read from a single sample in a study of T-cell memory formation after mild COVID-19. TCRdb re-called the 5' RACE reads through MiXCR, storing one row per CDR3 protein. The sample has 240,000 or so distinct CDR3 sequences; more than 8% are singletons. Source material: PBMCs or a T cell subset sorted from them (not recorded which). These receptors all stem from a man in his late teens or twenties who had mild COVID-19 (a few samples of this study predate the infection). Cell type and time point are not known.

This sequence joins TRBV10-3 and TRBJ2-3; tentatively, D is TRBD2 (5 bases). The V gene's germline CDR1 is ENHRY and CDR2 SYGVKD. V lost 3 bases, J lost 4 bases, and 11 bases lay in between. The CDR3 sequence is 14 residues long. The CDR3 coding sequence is TGTGCCATCAGTGACGGGCTAGCTTCAGATACGCAGTATTTT. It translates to CAISDGLASDTQYF.

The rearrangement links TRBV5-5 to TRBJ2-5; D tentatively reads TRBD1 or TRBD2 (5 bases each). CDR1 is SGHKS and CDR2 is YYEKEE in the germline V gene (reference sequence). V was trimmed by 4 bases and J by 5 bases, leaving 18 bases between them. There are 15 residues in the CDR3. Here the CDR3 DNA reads TGTGCCAGCAGCCCCAGGGACCTGGTAATGGAGACCCAGTACTTC. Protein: CASSPRDLVMETQYF.

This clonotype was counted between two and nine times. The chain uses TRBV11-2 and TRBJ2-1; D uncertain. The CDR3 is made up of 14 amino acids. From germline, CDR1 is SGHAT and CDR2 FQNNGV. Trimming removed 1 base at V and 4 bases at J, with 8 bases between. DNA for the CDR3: TGTGCCAGCAGCTTAGGGAACGTGTACAATGAGCAGTTCTTC. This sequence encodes CASSLGNVYNEQFF.

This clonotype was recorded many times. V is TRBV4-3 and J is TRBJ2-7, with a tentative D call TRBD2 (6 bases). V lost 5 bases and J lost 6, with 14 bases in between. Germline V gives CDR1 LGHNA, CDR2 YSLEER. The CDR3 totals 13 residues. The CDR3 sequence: CASSAQTSFEQYF. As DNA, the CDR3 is TGCGCCAGCAGCGCCCAAACTAGCTTCGAGCAGTACTTC.

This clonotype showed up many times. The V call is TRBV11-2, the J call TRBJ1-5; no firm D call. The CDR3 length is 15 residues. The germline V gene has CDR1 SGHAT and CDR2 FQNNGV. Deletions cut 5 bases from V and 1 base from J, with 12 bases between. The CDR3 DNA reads TGTGCCAGCAGCAAGAACCGGTGGAGCAATCAGCCCCAGCATTTT. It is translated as CASSKNRWSNQPQHF. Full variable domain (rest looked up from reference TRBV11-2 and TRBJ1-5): EAGVAQSPRYKIIEKRQSVAFWCNPISGHATLYWYQQILGQGPKLLIQFQNNGVVDDSQLPKDRFSAERLKGVDSTLKIQPAKLEDSAVYLCASSKNRWSNQPQHFGDGTRLSIL.

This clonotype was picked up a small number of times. The CDR3 protein is CASQRSGGEKLFF. The DNA for the CDR3 is TGTGCCAGCCAGAGGTCCGGGGGGGAAAAACTGTTTTTT. V gene TRBV7-9 combines with J gene TRBJ1-4; D is possibly TRBD1 (5 bases). Germline V lookup: CDR1 SEHNR, CDR2 FQNEAQ (reference sequence). V lost 8 bases to trimming and J lost 8 bases, with 15 bases between them. The CDR3 is 13 residues long.

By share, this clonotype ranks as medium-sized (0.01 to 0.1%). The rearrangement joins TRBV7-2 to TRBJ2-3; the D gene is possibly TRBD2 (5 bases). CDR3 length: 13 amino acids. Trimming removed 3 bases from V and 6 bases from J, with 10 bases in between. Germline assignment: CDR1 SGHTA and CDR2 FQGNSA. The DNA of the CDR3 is TGTGCCAGCAGCTTCCTCCCGGGGGATACGCAGTATTTT. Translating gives CASSFLPGDTQYF.

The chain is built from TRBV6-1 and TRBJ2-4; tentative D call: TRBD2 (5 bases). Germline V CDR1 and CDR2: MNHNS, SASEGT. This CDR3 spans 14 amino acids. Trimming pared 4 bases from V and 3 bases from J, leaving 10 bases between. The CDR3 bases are TGTGCCAGCAGTGTAACGGGGTTCAAAAACATTCAGTACTTC. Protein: CASSVTGFKNIQYF.

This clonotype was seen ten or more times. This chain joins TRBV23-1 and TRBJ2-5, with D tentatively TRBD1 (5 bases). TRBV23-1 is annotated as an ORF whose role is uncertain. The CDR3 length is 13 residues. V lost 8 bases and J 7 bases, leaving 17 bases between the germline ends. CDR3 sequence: CASLRQPKGTQYF. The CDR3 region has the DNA TGCGCCAGCCTTAGACAGCCGAAGGGGACCCAGTACTTC.

The CDR3: CASSFGSPNYGYTF. The CDR3 bases are TGTGCCAGCAGCTTTGGCAGTCCTAACTATGGCTACACCTTC. This chain connects TRBV7-2 to TRBJ1-2; D is ambiguous. V shed 3 bases and J shed 0 bases, with 8 bases lying between them. Germline V gene lookup returns CDR1 SGHTA and CDR2 FQGNSA. CDR3 size: 14 residues. Full variable domain (outside the CDR3, taken from reference TRBV7-2 and TRBJ1-2): GAGVSQSPSNKVTEKGKDVELRCDPISGHTALYWYRQSLGQGLEFLIYFQGNSAPDKSGLPSDRFSAERTGGSVSTLTIQRTQQEDSAVYLCASSFGSPNYGYTFGSGTRLTVV.

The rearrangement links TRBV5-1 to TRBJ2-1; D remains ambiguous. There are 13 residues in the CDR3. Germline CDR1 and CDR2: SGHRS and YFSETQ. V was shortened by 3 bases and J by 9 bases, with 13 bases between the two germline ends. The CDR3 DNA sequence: TGCGCCAGCAGCTCAAATGAGCGTGGTGAGCAGTTCTTC. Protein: CASSSNERGEQFF.

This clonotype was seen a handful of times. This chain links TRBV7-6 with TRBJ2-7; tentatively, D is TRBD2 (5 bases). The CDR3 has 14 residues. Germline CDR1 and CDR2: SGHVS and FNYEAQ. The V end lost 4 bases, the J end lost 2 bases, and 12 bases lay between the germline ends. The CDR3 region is CASSSWTFAYEQYV. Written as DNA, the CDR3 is TGTGCCAGCAGCTCGTGGACTTTTGCCTACGAGCAGTACGTC.

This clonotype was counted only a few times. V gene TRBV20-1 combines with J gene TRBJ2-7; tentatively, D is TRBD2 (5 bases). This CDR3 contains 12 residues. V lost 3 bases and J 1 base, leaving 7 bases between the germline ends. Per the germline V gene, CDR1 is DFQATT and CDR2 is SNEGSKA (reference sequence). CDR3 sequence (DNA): TGCAGTGCTAGCACGGGGTCCTACGAGCAGTACTTC. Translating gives CSASTGSYEQYF.

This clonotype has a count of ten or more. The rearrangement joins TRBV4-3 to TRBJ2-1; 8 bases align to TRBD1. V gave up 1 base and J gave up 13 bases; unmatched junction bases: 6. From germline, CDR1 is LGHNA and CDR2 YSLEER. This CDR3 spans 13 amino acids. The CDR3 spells CASSQGAGGAQFF. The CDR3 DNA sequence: TGCGCCAGCAGCCAAGGGGCAGGGGGCGCCCAGTTCTTC.

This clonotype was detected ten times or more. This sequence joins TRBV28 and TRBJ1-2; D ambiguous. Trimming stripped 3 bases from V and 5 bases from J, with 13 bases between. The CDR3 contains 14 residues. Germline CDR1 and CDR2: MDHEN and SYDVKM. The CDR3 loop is CASSFPTPTYGYTF. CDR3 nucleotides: TGTGCCAGCAGTTTTCCCACCCCCACTTATGGCTACACCTTC.

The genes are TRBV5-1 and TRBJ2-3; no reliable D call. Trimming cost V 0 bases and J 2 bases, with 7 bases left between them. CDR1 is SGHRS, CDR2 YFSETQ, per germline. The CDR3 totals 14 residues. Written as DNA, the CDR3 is TGCGCCAGCAGCTTGGAAGTGCCCACAGATACGCAGTATTTT. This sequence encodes CASSLEVPTDTQYF.

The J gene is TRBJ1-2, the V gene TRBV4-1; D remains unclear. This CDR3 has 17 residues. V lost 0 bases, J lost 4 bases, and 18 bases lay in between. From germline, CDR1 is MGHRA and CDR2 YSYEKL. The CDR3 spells CASSQDRRAKGGYGYTF. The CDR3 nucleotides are TGCGCCAGCAGCCAAGATAGAAGGGCCAAGGGTGGCTATGGCTACACCTTC.

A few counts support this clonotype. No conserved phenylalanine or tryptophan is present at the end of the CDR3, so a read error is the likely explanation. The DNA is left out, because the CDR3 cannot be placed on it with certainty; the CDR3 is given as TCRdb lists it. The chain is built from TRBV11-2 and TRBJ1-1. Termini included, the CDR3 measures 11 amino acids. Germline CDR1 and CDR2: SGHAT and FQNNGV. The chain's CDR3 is CASSLGQGPSL.

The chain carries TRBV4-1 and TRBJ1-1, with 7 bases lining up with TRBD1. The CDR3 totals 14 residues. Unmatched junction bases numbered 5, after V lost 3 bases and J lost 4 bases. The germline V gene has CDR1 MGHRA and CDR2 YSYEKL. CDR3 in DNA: TGCGCCAGCAGCCATAGGGGGCCGGGCACTGAAGCTTTCTTT. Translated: CASSHRGPGTEAFF.

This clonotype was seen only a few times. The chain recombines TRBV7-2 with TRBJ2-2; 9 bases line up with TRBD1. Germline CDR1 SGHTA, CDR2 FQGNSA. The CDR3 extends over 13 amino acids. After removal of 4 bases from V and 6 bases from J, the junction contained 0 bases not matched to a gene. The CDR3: CASSWDRAGELFF. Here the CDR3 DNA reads TGTGCCAGCAGCTGGGACAGGGCCGGGGAGCTGTTTTTT. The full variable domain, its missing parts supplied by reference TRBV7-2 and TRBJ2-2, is GAGVSQSPSNKVTEKGKDVELRCDPISGHTALYWYRQSLGQGLEFLIYFQGNSAPDKSGLPSDRFSAERTGGSVSTLTIQRTQQEDSAVYLCASSWDRAGELFFGEGSRLTVL.

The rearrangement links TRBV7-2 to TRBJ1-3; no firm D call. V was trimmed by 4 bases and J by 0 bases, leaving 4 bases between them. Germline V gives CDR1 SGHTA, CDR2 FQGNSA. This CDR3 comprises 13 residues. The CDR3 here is CASSWDSGNTIYF. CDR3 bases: TGTGCCAGCAGCTGGGACTCTGGAAACACCATATATTTT.

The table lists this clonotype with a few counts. Here the CDR3 reads CASSQQGDLGDTQYF. The CDR3 DNA follows: TGTGCCAGCAGCCAGCAAGGAGACTTGGGGGATACGCAGTATTTT. This sequence joins TRBV6-2 or TRBV6-3 and TRBJ2-3; D gene unclear. The CDR3 loop spans 15 amino acids. CDR1 is MNHEY and CDR2 is SVGEGT in the germline V gene. The V and J ends lost 6 bases and 6 bases respectively, with 19 bases between them.

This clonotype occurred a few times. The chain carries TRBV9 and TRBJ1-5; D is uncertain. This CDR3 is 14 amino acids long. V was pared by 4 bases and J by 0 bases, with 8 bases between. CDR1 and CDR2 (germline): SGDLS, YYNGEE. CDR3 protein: CASSPEPSNQPQHF. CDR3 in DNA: TGTGCCAGCAGCCCTGAGCCTAGCAATCAGCCCCAGCATTTT. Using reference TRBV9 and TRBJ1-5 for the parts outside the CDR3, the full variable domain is DSGVTQTPKHLITATGQRVTLRCSPRSGDLSVYWYQQSLDQGLQFLIQYYNGEERAKGNILERFSAQQFPDLHSELNLSSLELGDSALYFCASSPEPSNQPQHFGDGTRLSIL.

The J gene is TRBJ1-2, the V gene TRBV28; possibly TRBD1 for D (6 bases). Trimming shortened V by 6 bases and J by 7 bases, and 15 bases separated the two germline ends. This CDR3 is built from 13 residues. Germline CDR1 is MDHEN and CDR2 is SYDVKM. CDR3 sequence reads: CASSSLGASGYTF. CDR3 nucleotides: TGTGCCAGCAGCAGTCTGGGGGCCAGTGGCTACACCTTC.

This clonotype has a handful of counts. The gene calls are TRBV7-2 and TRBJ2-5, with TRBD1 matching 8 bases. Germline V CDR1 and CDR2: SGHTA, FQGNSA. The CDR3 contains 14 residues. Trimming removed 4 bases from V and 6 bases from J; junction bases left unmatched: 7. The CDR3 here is CASSSGGQGQTQYF. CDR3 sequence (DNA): TGTGCCAGCAGCTCTGGAGGACAGGGCCAGACCCAGTACTTC.

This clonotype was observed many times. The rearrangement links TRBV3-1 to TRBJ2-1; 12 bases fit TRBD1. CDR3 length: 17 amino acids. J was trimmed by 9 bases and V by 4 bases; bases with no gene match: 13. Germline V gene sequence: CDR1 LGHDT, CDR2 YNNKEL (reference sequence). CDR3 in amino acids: CASSRWDGDRGLSEQFF. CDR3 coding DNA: TGTGCCAGCAGCCGATGGGATGGGGACAGGGGGCTGAGTGAGCAGTTCTTC.

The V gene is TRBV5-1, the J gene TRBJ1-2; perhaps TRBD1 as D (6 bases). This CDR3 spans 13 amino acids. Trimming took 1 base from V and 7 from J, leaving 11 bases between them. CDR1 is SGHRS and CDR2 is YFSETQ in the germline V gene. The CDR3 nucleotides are TGCGCCAGCAGCTTGACAGGGTCGGCTGGCTACACCTTC. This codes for CASSLTGSAGYTF.

The CDR3, as DNA: TGTGCCAGCAGTTACGACACAGGGCCTGAAAAACTGTTTTTT. Amino acid sequence: CASSYDTGPEKLFF. V gene TRBV6-2 or TRBV6-3 combines with J gene TRBJ1-4, with D perhaps TRBD1 (6 bases). Germline CDR1 and CDR2: MNHEY and SVGEGT. Trimming stripped 2 bases from V and 7 bases from J, with 11 bases between. There are 14 residues in the CDR3.

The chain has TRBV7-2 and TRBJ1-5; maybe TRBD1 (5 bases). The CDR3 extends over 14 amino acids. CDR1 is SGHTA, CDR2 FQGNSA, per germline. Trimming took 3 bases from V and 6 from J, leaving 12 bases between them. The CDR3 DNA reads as TGTGCCAGCAGCTTTAGGGCTGGGGGTCAGCCCCAGCATTTT. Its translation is CASSFRAGGQPQHF.

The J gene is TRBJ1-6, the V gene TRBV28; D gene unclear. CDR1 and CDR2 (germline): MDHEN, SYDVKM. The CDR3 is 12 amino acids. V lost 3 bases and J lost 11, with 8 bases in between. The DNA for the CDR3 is TGTGCCAGCAGTTTGACCTTAGCACCCCTCCACTTT. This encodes CASSLTLAPLHF.